This TCR beta chain is from a study of blood T cell repertoires in COVID-19. Per the authors' pipeline: Nucleated cell number was recorded as an estimate derived from reference gene primer amplification. Generated by immunoSEQ multiplex PCR, the TCRdb table keeps only in-frame clones and is missing some. That table furnishes V, J and clone size, whereas the DNA furnished D and trimming. This sample has hundreds of thousands of clones, with 85% to 90% found just once. The CDR3 is 13 amino acids. The V segment lost 6 bases and the J segment 5 bases; nucleotides outside the gene matches: 1. Germline V gene sequence: CDR1 MNHEY, CDR2 SVGAGI.

The chain uses TRBV6-5 and TRBJ1-6; 7 bases agree with TRBD1. The TCR originated in a man younger than 45 who had recovered from COVID-19. Sequencing used PBMCs or T cells enriched from blood (not recorded which). DNA of the CDR3: TGTGCCAGCAGACAGGGGAATAATTCACCCCTCCACTTT. This codes for CASRQGNNSPLHF.